The clone carrying this TCR beta chain came up once. The target antigen is unknown. Assay: immunoSEQ multiplex PCR; the TCRdb copy retains only in-frame clones and omits some. The sample records 80,000 to 100,000 clones, 90% to 95% being singletons. The sample originates from a study of graft-versus-host responses after intestinal transplantation. The overall study: Induction using anti-thymocyte globulin, followed by tacrolimus and steroids for 2 to 4 years, was given to all recipients. Findings and caveats of the study: GvH clonotypes were identified within recipient marrow, with a subset emerging first in ileum or blood. There was an association between peak levels of circulating GvH clones and early post-transplant HvG declines.

CDR1 SGHVS and CDR2 FQNEAQ come from the germline V gene. V was shortened by 1 base and J by 6 bases, with 19 bases between the two germline ends. CDR3 length: 17 residues. The source material was unstimulated CD4+ T cells sorted from spleen or lymph node cells, sampled before transplant. The genes are TRBV7-8 and TRBJ2-1; D is perhaps TRBD1 (5 bases). The sequence was collected from a human donor who was the organ donor for an intestinal transplant. The CDR3 DNA reads TGTGCCAGCAGCTTAGTCCCGACGGACACTGGATCCAATGAGCAGTTCTTC. Translation: CASSLVPTDTGSNEQFF.